This T cell receptor beta chain was retrieved from a study of graft-versus-host responses after intestinal transplantation. The data were produced by immunoSEQ multiplex PCR, yet TCRdb's version contains in-frame clones alone and is incomplete. This table has 99,000 or so clones, 87% appearing once. As regards this clone: Its antigen is not known.

Trimming shortened V by 2 bases and J by 2 bases, and 6 bases separated the two germline ends. Per the germline V gene, CDR1 is KGHSH and CDR2 is LQKENI. The CDR3 sequence is 13 residues long. The source material was unstimulated CD4+ T cells sorted from spleen or lymph node cells, sampled before intestinal transplant. The receptor's source is a human donor who received an intestinal transplant. The chain employs TRBV18 and TRBJ1-1; no clear D. This CDR3 reads CASSPSGNTEAFF. The CDR3 DNA sequence: TGTGCCAGCTCACCATCGGGCAACACTGAAGCTTTCTTT. The full variable domain, rest sourced from reference TRBV18 and TRBJ1-1, is NAGVMQNPRHLVRRRGQEARLRCSPMKGHSHVYWYRQLPEEGLKFMVYLQKENIIDESGMPKERFSAEFPKEGPSILRIQQVVRGDSAAYFCASSPSGNTEAFFGQGTRLTVV.